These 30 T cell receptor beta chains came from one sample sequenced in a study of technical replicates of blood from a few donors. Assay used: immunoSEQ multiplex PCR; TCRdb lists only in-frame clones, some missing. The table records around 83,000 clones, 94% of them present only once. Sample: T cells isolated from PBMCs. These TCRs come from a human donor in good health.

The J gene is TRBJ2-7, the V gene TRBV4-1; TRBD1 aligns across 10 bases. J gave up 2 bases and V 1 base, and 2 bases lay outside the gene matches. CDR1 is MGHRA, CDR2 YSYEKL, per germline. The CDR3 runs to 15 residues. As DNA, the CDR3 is TGCGCCAGCAGCCAAGGGACAGGGGGTGCCTACGAGCAGTACTTC. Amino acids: CASSQGTGGAYEQYF.

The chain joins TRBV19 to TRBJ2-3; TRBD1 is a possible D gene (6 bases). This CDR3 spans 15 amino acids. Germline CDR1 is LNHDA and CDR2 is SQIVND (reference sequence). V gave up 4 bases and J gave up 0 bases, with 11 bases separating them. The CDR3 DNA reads TGTGCCAGTAGTAATCGGGACATTAGCACAGATACGCAGTATTTT. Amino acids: CASSNRDISTDTQYF.

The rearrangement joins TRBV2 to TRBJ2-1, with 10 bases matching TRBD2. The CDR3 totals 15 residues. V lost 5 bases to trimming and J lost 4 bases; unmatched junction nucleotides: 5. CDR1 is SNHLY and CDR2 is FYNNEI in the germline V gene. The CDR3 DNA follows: TGTGCCAGCAGTCGGGGACTAGCGCTTTACAATGAGCAGTTCTTC. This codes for CASSRGLALYNEQFF.

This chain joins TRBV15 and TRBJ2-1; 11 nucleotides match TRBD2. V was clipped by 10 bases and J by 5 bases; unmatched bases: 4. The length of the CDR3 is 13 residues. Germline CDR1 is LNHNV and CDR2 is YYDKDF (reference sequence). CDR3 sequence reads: CARGTSGNNEQFF. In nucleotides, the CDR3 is TGTGCCAGAGGGACTAGCGGAAACAATGAGCAGTTCTTC.

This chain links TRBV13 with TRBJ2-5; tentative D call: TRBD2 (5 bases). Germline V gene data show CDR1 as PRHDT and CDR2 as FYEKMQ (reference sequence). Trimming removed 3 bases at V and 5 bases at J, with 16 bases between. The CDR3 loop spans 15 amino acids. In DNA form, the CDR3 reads TGTGCCAGCAGCTTTGGGCCCGGGGAGCGCGAGACCCAGTACTTC. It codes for CASSFGPGERETQYF. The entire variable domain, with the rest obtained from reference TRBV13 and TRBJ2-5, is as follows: AAGVIQSPRHLIKEKRETATLKCYPIPRHDTVYWYQQGPGQDPQFLISFYEKMQSDKGSIPDRFSAQQFSDYHSELNMSSLELGDSALYFCASSFGPGERETQYFGPGTRLLVL.

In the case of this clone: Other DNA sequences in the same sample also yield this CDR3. The CDR3 DNA reads TGCGCCAGCAGCTTGGGGTTCAGGGCTATGAACACTGAAGCTTTCTTT. Translated: CASSLGFRAMNTEAFF. This chain joins TRBV5-1 and TRBJ1-1; a possible D gene is TRBD1 (5 bases). The CDR3 loop spans 16 amino acids. Germline V gene sequence: CDR1 SGHRS, CDR2 YFSETQ. Trimming pared 0 bases from V and 0 bases from J, leaving 12 bases between. Drawing the rest from reference TRBV5-1 and TRBJ1-1, the complete variable domain is KAGVTQTPRYLIKTRGQQVTLSCSPISGHRSVSWYQQTPGQGLQFLFEYFSETQRNKGNFPGRFSGRQFSNSRSEMNVSTLELGDSALYLCASSLGFRAMNTEAFFGQGTRLTVV.

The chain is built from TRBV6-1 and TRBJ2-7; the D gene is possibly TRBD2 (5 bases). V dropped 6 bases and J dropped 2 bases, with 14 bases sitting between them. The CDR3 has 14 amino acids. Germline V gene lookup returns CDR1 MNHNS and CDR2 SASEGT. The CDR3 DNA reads TGTGCCAGCAGCACCGGCGGGCAGACCTACGAGCAGTACTTC. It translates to CASSTGGQTYEQYF.

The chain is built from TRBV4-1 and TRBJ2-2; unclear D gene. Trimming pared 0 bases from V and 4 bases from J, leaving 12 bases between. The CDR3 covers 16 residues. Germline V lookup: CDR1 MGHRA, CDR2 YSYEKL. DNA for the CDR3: TGCGCCAGCAGCCAAGATCAGTTTTCTGCCACCGGGGAGCTGTTTTTT. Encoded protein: CASSQDQFSATGELFF.

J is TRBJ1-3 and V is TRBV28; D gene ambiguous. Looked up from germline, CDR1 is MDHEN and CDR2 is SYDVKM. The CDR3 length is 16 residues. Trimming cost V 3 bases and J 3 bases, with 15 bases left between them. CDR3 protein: CASSLGGSRGGNTIYF. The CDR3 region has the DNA TGTGCCAGCAGTTTGGGTGGGTCACGAGGTGGAAACACCATATATTTT.

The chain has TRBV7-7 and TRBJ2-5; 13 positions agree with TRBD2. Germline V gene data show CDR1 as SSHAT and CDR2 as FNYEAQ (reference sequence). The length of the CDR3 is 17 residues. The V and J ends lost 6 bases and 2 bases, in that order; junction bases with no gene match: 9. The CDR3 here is CASRPEGTSGDQETQYF. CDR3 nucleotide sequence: TGTGCCAGCAGACCCGAAGGGACTAGCGGGGATCAAGAGACCCAGTACTTC.

The CDR3 nucleotides read TGTGCCAGCAGTTTAAGCCCACTAGCCACCTACGAGCAGTACTTC. Its translation: CASSLSPLATYEQYF. The rearrangement joins TRBV27 to TRBJ2-7; D is perhaps TRBD2 (6 bases). From germline, CDR1 is MNHEY and CDR2 SMNVEV (reference sequence). The CDR3 sequence is 15 residues long. Trimming removed 2 bases at V and 2 bases at J, with 13 bases between.

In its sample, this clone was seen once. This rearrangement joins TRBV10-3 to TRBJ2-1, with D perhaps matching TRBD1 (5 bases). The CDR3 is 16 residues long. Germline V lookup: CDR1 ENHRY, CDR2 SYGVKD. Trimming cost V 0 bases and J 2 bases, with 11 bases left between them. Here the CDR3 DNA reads TGTGCCATCAGTGAGTCGGGGCAGGTCGCCTACAATGAGCAGTTCTTC. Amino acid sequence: CAISESGQVAYNEQFF.

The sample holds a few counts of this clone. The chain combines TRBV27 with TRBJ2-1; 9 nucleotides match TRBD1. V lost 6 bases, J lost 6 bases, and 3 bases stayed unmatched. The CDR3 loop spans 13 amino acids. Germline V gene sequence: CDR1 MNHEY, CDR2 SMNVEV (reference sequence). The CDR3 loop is CASSRDRANEQFF. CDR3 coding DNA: TGTGCCAGCAGCCGGGACAGGGCCAATGAGCAGTTCTTC.

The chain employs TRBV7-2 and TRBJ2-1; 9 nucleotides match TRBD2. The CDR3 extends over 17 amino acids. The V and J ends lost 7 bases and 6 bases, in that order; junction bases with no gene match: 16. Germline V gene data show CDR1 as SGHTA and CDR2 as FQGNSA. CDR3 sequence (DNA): TGTGCCAGCACCCCCTTCAAGCCGGGACTAGCCTTCAATGAGCAGTTCTTC. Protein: CASTPFKPGLAFNEQFF.

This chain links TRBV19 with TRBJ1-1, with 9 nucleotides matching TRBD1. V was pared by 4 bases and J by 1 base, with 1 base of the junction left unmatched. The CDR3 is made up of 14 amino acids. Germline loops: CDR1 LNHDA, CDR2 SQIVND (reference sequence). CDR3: CASSRDRANTEAFF. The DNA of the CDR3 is TGTGCCAGTAGTAGGGACAGGGCGAACACTGAAGCTTTCTTT.

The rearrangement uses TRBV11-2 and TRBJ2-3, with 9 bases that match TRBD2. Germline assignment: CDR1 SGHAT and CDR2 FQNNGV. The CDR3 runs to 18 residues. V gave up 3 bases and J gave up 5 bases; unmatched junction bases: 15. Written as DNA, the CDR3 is TGTGCCAGCAGCTTTCCCCGAAGAGGCGGGAGGGTGGGAGATACGCAGTATTTT. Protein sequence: CASSFPRRGGRVGDTQYF.

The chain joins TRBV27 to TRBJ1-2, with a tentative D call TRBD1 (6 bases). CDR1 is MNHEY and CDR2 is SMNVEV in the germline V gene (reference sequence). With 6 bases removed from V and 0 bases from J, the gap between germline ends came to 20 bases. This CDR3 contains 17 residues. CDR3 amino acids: CASRKMTSGTTNYGYTF. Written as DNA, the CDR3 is TGTGCCAGCAGGAAGATGACCTCCGGGACAACTAACTATGGCTACACCTTC.

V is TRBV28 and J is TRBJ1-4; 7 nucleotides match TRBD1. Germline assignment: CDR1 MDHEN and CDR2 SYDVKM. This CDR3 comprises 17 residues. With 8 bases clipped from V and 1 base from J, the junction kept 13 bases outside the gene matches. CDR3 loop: CASGDPGQSETNEKLFF. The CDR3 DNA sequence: TGTGCCAGCGGGGATCCGGGACAGTCGGAAACTAATGAAAAACTGTTTTTT.

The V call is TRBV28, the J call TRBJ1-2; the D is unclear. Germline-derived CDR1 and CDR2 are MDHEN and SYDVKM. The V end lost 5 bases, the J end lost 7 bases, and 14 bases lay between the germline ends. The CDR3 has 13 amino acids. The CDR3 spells CASSPPNFFGYTF. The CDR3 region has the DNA TGTGCCAGCAGTCCACCAAACTTTTTTGGCTACACCTTC.

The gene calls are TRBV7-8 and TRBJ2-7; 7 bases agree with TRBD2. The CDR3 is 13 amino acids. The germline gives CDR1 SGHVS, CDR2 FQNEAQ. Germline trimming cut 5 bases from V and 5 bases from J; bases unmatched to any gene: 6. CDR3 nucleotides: TGTGCCAGCAGCACCGGACTAGTCGACGAGCAGTACTTC. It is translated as CASSTGLVDEQYF.

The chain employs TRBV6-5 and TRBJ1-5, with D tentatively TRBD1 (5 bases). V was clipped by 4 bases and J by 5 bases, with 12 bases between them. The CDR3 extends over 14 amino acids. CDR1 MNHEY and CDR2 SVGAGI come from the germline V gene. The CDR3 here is CASSSRVMDQPQHF. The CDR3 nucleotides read TGTGCCAGCAGTTCCAGGGTAATGGATCAGCCCCAGCATTTT.

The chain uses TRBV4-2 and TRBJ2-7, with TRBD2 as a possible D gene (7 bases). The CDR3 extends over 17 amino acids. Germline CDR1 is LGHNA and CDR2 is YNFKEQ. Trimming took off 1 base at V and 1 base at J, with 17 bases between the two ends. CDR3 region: CASSQVWGGQGSYEQYF. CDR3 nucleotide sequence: TGTGCCAGCAGCCAAGTTTGGGGGGGGCAGGGTTCCTACGAGCAGTACTTC.

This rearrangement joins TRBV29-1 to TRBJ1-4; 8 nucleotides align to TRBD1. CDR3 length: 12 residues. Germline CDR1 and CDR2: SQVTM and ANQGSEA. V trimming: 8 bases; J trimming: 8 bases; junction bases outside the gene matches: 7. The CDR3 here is CSHGQGKEKLFF. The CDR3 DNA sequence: TGCAGCCATGGACAGGGAAAAGAAAAACTGTTTTTT.

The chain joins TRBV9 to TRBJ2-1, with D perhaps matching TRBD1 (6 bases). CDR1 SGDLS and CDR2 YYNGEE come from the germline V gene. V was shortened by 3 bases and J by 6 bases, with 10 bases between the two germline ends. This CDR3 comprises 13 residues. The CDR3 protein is CASSARTANEQFF. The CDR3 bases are TGTGCCAGCAGCGCCCGGACAGCCAATGAGCAGTTCTTC. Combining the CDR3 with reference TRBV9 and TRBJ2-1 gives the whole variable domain DSGVTQTPKHLITATGQRVTLRCSPRSGDLSVYWYQQSLDQGLQFLIQYYNGEERAKGNILERFSAQQFPDLHSELNLSSLELGDSALYFCASSARTANEQFFGPGTRLTVL.

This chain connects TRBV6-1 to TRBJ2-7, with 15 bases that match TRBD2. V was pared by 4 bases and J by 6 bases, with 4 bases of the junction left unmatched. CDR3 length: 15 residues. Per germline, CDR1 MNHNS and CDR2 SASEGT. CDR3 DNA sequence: TGTGCCAGCAGTGGGGGACTAGCGGGGGGAGTCGAGCAGTACTTC. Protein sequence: CASSGGLAGGVEQYF.

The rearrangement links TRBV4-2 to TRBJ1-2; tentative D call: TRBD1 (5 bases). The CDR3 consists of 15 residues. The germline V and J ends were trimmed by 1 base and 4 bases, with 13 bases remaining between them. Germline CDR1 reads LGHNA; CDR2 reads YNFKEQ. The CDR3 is CASSQVQGQAYGYTF. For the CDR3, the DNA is TGTGCCAGCAGCCAAGTCCAGGGTCAAGCCTATGGCTACACCTTC.

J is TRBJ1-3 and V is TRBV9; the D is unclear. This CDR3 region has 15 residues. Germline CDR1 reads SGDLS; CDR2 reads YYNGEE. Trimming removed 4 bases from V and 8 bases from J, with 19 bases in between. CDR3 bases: TGTGCCAGCAGCCCTCCGGGTCCCCGGTGGGACACCATATATTTT. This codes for CASSPPGPRWDTIYF.

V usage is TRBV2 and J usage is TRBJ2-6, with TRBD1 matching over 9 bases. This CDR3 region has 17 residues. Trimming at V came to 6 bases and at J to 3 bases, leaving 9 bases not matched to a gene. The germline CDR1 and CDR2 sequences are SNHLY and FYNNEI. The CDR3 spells CASRSGTGFIGANVLTF. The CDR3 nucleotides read TGTGCCAGCAGATCAGGGACAGGGTTTATTGGGGCCAACGTCCTGACTTTC.

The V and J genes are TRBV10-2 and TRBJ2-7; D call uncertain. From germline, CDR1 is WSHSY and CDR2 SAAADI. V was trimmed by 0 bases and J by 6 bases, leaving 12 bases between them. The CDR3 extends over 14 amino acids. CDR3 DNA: TGCGCCAGCAGTGAGTCTTTTAGGTCGGGCGAGCAGTACTTC. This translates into CASSESFRSGEQYF.

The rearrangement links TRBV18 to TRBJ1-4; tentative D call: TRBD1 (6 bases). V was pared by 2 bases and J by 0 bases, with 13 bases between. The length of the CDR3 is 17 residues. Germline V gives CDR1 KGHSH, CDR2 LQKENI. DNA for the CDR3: TGTGCCAGCTCACCAGTTGGGACACCTACAACTAATGAAAAACTGTTTTTT. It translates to CASSPVGTPTTNEKLFF.